The sequence of this TCR beta chain was determined in a study of T-cell memory formation after mild COVID-19. Across the study: TCR clusters largely stayed donor specific. Overall study results and limits: Contracting CD4+ clones lay largely in CM and EM, with CD8+ ones residing in EMRA. Some responding clones appeared in pre-infection memory, suggesting cross-reactive memory joined.

TCRalpha and TCRbeta libraries used 5'RACE with constant-segment primers and UMIs. Each CDR3 protein gets one entry after TCRdb re-called the 5' RACE reads with MiXCR. This table has about 400,000 distinct CDR3 sequences, 24% appearing once. With respect to this clonotype: Its specificity is unknown.

The junction had 10 bases not matched to a gene; V was cut back by 8 bases and J by 11 bases. The CDR3 consists of 13 residues. The V gene is TRBV12-3 or TRBV12-4, the J gene TRBJ2-3; TRBD2 agrees at 10 bases. What was sequenced was PBMCs or a T cell subset sorted from them (not recorded which). This sequence was found in an adult woman who had mild COVID-19 (a few samples of this study predate the infection). Cell type and time point are not known. CDR3 protein: CASLLAGARGQYF. The DNA of the CDR3 is TGTGCCAGCTTGCTAGCGGGGGCCCGGGGGCAGTATTTT.